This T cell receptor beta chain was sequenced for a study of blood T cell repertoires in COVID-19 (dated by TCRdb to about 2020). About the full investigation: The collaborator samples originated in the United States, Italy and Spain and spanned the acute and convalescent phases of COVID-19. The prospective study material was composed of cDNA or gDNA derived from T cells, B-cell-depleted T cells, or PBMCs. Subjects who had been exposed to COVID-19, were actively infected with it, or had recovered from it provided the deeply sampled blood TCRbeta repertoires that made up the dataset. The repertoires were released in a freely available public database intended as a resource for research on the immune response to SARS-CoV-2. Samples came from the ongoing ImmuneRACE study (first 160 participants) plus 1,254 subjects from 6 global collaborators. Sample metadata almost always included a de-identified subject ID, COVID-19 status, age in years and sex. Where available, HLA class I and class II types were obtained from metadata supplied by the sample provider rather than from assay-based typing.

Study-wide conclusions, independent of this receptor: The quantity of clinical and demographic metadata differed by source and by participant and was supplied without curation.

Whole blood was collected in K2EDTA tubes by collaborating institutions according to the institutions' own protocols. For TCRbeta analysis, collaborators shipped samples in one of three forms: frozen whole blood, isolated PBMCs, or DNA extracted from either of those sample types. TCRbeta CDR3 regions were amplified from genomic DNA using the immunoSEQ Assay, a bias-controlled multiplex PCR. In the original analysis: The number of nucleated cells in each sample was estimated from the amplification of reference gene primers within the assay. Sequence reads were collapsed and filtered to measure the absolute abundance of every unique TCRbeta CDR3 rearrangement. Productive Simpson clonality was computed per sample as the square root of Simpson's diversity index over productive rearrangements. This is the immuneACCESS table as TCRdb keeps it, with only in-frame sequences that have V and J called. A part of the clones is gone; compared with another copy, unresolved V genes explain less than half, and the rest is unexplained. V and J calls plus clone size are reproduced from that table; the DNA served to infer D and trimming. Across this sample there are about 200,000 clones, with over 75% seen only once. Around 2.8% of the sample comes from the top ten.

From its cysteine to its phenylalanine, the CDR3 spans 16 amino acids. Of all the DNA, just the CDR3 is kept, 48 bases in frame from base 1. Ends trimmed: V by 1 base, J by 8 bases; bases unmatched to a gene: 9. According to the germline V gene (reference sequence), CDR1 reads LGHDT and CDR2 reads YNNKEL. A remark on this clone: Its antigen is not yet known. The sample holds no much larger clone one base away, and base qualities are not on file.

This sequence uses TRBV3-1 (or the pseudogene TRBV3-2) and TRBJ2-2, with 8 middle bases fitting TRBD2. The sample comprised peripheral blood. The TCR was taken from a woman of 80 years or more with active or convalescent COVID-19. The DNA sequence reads TGTGCCAGCAGCCAAGCAAACGGGGGGGCGTCAGGGGAGCTGTTTTTT. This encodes CASSQANGGASGELFF.